These T cell receptor beta chains were read from a single sample in a study of shared clonotypes between healthy human individuals. Clones were sequenced by immunoSEQ multiplex PCR, and TCRdb holds only the in-frame ones, with some missing. The table records more than 900,000 clones, around 82% of them present only once. Sequencing was carried out using memory CD4+ T cells from PBMCs. The receptors come from a man younger than 35 in good health. Some clones in this sample may be carry-over from other donors' samples. CDR3s include the opening cysteine and the closing phenylalanine or tryptophan. The D gene is left open where the match is weak.

CDR3 length	D gene	V gene	CDR3 protein
12	NA	TRBV19	CASSLGGGTQYF
15	TRBD2	TRBV11-3	CASSLGLAYTDTQYF
17	NA	TRBV30	CAWSGAGGFSGAQPQHF
11	TRBD1	TRBV29-1	CSAAQGPGYTF
12	NA	TRBV19	CASSRVNTEAFF
15	NA	TRBV18	CASSPTGPPRETQYF
15	NA	TRBV18	CASSLVQQGYNEQFF
16	TRBD1	TRBV30	CAWSVTGGMRTDTQYF
16	TRBD1	TRBV19	CASSIAPGTGGNTIYF
15	NA	TRBV19	CASTGPNSGANVLTF
15	TRBD1	TRBV5-1	CASSPGQGWADTQYF
13	NA	TRBV29-1	CSVFKGGDEKLFF
13	NA	TRBV28	CAIDGSGGSEQYF
17	TRBD2	TRBV28	CASSFTGTSGRSNREFF
13	NA	TRBV7-3	CASSKDRQETQYF
15	NA	TRBV11-2	CASTAGRRNWNEQFF
14	NA	TRBV4-1	CASSQERGDEKLFF
17	TRBD1	TRBV6-1	CASSEIRTGVIDQPQHF
13	TRBD2	TRBV5-5	CASRWEGQETQYF
14	NA	TRBV18	CASSPNALGDTQYF
16	TRBD2	TRBV28	CASSLGLAGNSDTQYF
13	NA	TRBV7-2	CASSRSGSETQYF
16	NA	TRBV5-1	CASSLETAESGGEQFF
15	TRBD1	TRBV15	CATSREGSRGRSAFF
11	NA	TRBV6-6	CASSDPSEAFF
15	NA	TRBV11-3	CASSLQGGSTDTQYF
13	TRBD1	TRBV19	CASSIEGAQPQHF
13	NA	TRBV7-2	CASSFRGAYGYTF
19	TRBD2	TRBV27	CASSFTTWTSGSFAYEQYF
15	TRBD2	TRBV6-1	CASSAERETAGEQFF
15	NA	TRBV18	CASSLQAGAPDTQYF
14	NA	TRBV2	CASRLGLVRYEQYF
16	TRBD2	TRBV5-1	CASSSGLAGNTGELFF
14	TRBD1	TRBV28	CASNDRGRTGELFF
13	NA	TRBV30	CAWSDGGDQPQHF
16	NA	TRBV6-4	CATRPLSGPKEETQYF
16	NA	TRBV4-1	CASSRSSGNWNTEAFF
15	TRBD2	TRBV5-5	CASSPGAGAEYEQYF
20	NA	TRBV5-4	CASSRKIGGPGQGPTDTQYF
14	NA	TRBV30	CAWSPNMNPIGYTF
14	NA	TRBV19	CASRSGRDSYEQYF
15	TRBD1	TRBV19	CASTPRTGGNQPQHF
13	NA	TRBV7-3	CASSLMMSGELFF
18	TRBD2	TRBV4-1	CASSQADGAGGISDTQYF
19	NA	TRBV2	CASRKRGTPGQEESNEQYF